Given below is one TCR beta chain in context. J was trimmed by 1 base and V by 6 bases; bases with no gene match: 5. The CDR3 is 14 residues long. CDR1 and CDR2 from the germline V gene are WNHNN and SYGVQD (reference sequence). The sample comes from a study of blood T cell repertoires in COVID-19. Repertoires were generated with immunoSEQ multiplex PCR, while TCRdb's copy carries only in-frame clones and drops some. The profile shows about 59,000 clones, roughly nine tenths of them singletons. The source is a human donor in a cohort sampled during active COVID-19. The genes are TRBV10-1 and TRBJ2-5, with 7 bases identical to TRBD1. Material: peripheral blood. The CDR3 protein is CASSTGTAQETQYF. The CDR3 nucleotides read TGCGCCAGCAGCACCGGGACAGCCCAAGAGACCCAGTACTTC.